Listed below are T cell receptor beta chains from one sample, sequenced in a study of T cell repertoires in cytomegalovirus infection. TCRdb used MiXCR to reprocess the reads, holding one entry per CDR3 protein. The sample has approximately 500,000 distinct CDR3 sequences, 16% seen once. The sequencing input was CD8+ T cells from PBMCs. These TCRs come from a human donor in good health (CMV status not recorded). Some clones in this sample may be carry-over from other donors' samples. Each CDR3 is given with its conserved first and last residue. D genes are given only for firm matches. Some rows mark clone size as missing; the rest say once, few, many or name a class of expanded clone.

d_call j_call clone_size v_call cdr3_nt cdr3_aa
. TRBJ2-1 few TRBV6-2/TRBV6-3 TGTGCCAGCGAAGGGGGAGAGCAGTTCTTC CASEGGEQFF
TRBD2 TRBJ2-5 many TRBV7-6 TGTGCCAGCAGCTTCTCAGCGGAGCGGGGAGAGACCCAGTACTTC CASSFSAERGETQYF
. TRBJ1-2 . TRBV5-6 TGTGCCAGAAGCTTGTCCTTGGAGGGTGGCTATGGCTACACCTTC CARSLSLEGGYGYTF
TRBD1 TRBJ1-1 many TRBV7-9 TGTGCCAGCAGCTCAGGCCCGCAGGACAGGGGGGAAGCTTTCTTT CASSSGPQDRGEAFF
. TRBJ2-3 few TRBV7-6 TGTGCCAGCAGCTTTCTGGACTCTCACGGAGATACGCAGTATTTT CASSFLDSHGDTQYF
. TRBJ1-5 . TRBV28 TGTGCCAGCACCTCCGCCGGGGGGGGTCAGCCCCAGCATTTT CASTSAGGGQPQHF
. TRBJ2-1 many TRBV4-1 TGCGCCAGCAGCCAAGCCCGGTGGGACAATGAGCAGTTCTTC CASSQARWDNEQFF
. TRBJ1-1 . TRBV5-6 TGTGCCAGCACGGACCAAGGTTTGACTGAAGCTTTCTTT CASTDQGLTEAFF
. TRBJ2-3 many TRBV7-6 TGTGCCAGCAGCTTAGAGCAGGGGTTCACAGATACGCAGTATTTT CASSLEQGFTDTQYF
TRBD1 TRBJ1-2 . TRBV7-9 TGTGCCAGCAGCTTCGGTTCCGGGACAGGGGGCAATGGCTACACCTTC CASSFGSGTGGNGYTF
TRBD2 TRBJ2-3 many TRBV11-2 TGTGCCAGCAGTTCGGCGCTAGCGGGGGGCTACACAGATACGCAGTATTTT CASSSALAGGYTDTQYF
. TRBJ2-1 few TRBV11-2 TGTGCCAGCAGCTTAGTTGGGGGTTTCGACAATGAGCAGTTCTTC CASSLVGGFDNEQFF
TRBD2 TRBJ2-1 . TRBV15 TGTGCCACCAGCTATAGGCCTAGCGGGCCACCCGAGCAGTTCTTC CATSYRPSGPPEQFF
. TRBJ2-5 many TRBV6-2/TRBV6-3 TGTGCCAGCAGTTACATGTCCAGGGCGGATGAGACCCAGTACTTC CASSYMSRADETQYF
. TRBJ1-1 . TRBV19 TGTGCCAGTAGCCTGTTTGGGGGGCGTACTGAAGCTTTCTTT CASSLFGGRTEAFF
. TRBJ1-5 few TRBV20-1 TGCAGTGCTAGAGTCCTGCGAGAGTTCAATCAGCCCCAGCATTTT CSARVLREFNQPQHF
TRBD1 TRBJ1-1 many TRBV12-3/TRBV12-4 TGTGCCAGCAGTTCCTCCGCCGACAGGGGGCGCCGGAGCACTGAAGCTTTCTTT CASSSSADRGRRSTEAFF
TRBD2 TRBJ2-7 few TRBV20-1 TGCAGTGCTAGAGATCGACTAGCGGGAGGCCTAAGCTCCTACGAGCAGTACTTC CSARDRLAGGLSSYEQYF
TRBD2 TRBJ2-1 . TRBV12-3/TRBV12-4 TGTGCCAGCAGTCCTCCAGCGGGGCCTTCCTACAATGAGCAGTTCTTC CASSPPAGPSYNEQFF
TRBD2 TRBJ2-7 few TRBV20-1 TGCAGTGCTAGGCGGCTAGCGGGGGGGAACTCCTACGAGCAGTACTTC CSARRLAGGNSYEQYF
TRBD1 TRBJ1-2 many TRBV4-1 TGCGCCAGCAGCCAAGAAATATGGGCAGGACAGGGTATAGAAGGCTACACCTTC CASSQEIWAGQGIEGYTF
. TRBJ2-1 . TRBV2 TGTGCCAGGACCGGATCTGGCAATGAGCAGTTCTTC CARTGSGNEQFF
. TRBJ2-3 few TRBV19 TGTGCCAGTAGCAGCGGGACACCGAGCACAGATACGCAGTATTTT CASSSGTPSTDTQYF
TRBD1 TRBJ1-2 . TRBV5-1 TGCGCCAGCAGCTCCGCGGACAGGGGTGCGGACGGCTACACCTTC CASSSADRGADGYTF
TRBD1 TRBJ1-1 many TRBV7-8 TGTGCCAGCAGCGCCACAGAGGGGACAGGATACGAGAATGAAGCTTTCTTT CASSATEGTGYENEAFF
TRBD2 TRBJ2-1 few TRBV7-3 TGTGCCAGCAGCTTGTCCAGCGGGGTATACTACAATGAGCAGTTCTTC CASSLSSGVYYNEQFF
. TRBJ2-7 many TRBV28 TGTGCCAGCAGCCCTCAAAGGGTGGGACGGATGGTCTACGAGCAGTACTTC CASSPQRVGRMVYEQYF
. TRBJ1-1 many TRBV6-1 TGTGCCAGCAGGGACAGATCAGGGTACACTGAAGCTTTCTTT CASRDRSGYTEAFF
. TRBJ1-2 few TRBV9 TGTGCCAGCAGCCAGGGGACCGAGAACTATGGCTACACCTTC CASSQGTENYGYTF
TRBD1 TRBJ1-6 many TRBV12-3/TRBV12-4 TGTGCCAGCAGTCCGGACAGGGGGGCTAGTTCACCCCTCCACTTT CASSPDRGASSPLHF
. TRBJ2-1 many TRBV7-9 TGTGCCAGCAGCTTAAATAACCAGTACAATGAGCAGTTCTTC CASSLNNQYNEQFF
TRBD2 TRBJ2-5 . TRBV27 TGTGCCAGCTGTCTAGCGGAAGAGACCCAGTACTTC CASCLAEETQYF
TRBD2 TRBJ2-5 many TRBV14 TGTGCCAGCAGCCAAAGCAAGGGGATAGCGGGACTGAGGGAGACCCAGTACTTC CASSQSKGIAGLRETQYF
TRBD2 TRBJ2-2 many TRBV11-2 TGTGCCAGCAGCCCCCAGAGCGGGATCACCGGGGAGCTGTTTTTT CASSPQSGITGELFF
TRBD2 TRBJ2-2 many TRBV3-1 TGTGCCAGCAGCCAAGTCGTGTTAGCGGGGGCCCTCTCACTCGTCACCGGGGAGCTGTTTTTT CASSQVVLAGALSLVTGELFF
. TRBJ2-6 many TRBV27 TGTGCCAGCAGTTTAACGGTAGGGATCTCTGGGGCCAACGTCCTGACTTTC CASSLTVGISGANVLTF
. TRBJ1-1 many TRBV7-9 TGTGCCAGCAGCTTAGTTCAGGGGCAGAGGACTGAAGCTTTCTTT CASSLVQGQRTEAFF
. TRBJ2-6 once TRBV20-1 TGCAGTGCTATTCCAGGGGACTCTGGGGCCAACGTCCTGACTTTC CSAIPGDSGANVLTF
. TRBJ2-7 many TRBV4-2 TGTGCCAGCAGCCAAGATACCGAAGGCGGACCTGAGCAGTACTTC CASSQDTEGGPEQYF
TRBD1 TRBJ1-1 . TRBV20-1 TGCAGTGCTAGGGGGACAGTTAATACTGAAGCTTTCTTT CSARGTVNTEAFF
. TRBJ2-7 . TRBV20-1 TGCAGTGCTAGGCCAGGCTCGACCTACGAGCAGTACTTC CSARPGSTYEQYF
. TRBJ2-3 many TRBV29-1 TGCAGCGTTGAGACCCGAGCGGCTAGCACAGATACGCAGTATTTT CSVETRAASTDTQYF
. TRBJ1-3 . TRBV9 TGTGCCAGCAGCGCTAGCGGGGGGCGCAGTGGAAACACCATATATTTT CASSASGGRSGNTIYF
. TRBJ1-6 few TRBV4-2 TGTGCCAGCAGCCAAGAGGGCGTCTGGGCTAATTCACCCCTCCACTTT CASSQEGVWANSPLHF
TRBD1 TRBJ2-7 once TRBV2 TGTGCCAGCTGGGAAACAGGGGGGATCTCCTACGAGCAGTACTTC CASWETGGISYEQYF
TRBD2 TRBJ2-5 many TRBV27 TGTGCCAGCAGTTTACGCGGGAGGGTCGGAGAGACCCAGTACTTC CASSLRGRVGETQYF
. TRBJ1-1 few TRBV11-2 TGTGCCAGCAGCCTATGGGACACGCGAGGAGACACTGAAGCTTTCTTT CASSLWDTRGDTEAFF
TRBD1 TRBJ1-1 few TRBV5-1 TGCGCCAGCTCGAGGATACAGGGGGGCACTGAAGCTTTCTTT CASSRIQGGTEAFF
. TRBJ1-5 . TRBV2 TGTGCCAGCAGGGGGGTGGACACCAGCAATCAGCCCCAGCATTTT CASRGVDTSNQPQHF
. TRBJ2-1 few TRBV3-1 TGTGCCAGCAGCCAAGTCGAGATGGGGAGCCAGTTCTTC CASSQVEMGSQFF
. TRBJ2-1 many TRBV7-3 TGTGCCAGCAGCCCATTAGGGAACAATGAGCAGTTCTTC CASSPLGNNEQFF
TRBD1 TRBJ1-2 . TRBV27 TGTGCCACCTGGACAGGGCCTAACTATGGCTACACCTTC CATWTGPNYGYTF
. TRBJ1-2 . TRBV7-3 TGTGCCAGCAGCTCGGAGGCAGGACCCGCTGGAGGCTACACCTTC CASSSEAGPAGGYTF